The source of this T cell receptor beta chain is a study of CD8 T cells in Susac syndrome. The CDR3 sequence is 13 residues long. Trimming took 6 bases from V and 1 from J, leaving 9 bases between them. Sequencing of TCR beta was undertaken in CD8+ and CD4+ T cells derived from blood. TEMRA cells were FACS-enriched, unlike CD8+ and CD4+ T cells, which were negatively isolated. RNA totalling 0.5 to 1 ug underwent reverse transcription with random hexamers. immunoSEQ multiplex PCR amplified TCR beta CDR3 across 54 Vbeta, 13 Jbeta. TCRdb called the immunoSEQ multiplex PCR reads again in MiXCR, with one record for every CDR3 protein. The table records some 170,000 distinct CDR3 sequences, roughly 95% of them present only once.

V gene TRBV12-3 or TRBV12-4 combines with J gene TRBJ2-5; a weak D match, TRBD2 (6 bases). The sequenced material came from CD4+ T cells from PBMCs. This receptor was taken from a human donor with multiple sclerosis. The CDR3: CASSWDFQETQYF. The CDR3, as DNA: TGTGCCAGCAGCTGGGACTTCCAAGAGACCCAGTACTTC.